These 29 T cell receptor beta chains came from one sample sequenced in a study of response to subunit inactivated influenza vaccine. TCRdb recomputed calls from the RT-PCR reads with MiXCR, one row per CDR3 protein. The sample lists 400,000 to 650,000 distinct CDR3 sequences; approximately 7.2% were seen once. The sample was PBMCs from blood, taken around 2 years after vaccination. The receptors stem from a man aged 45-69 years who received an inactivated influenza vaccine.

This clonotype has only a few counts. The rearrangement joins TRBV7-8 to TRBJ2-1; 9 bases map to TRBD2. V dropped 7 bases and J dropped 7; count of bases not matched to a gene: 11. The CDR3 consists of 15 residues. Germline lookup yields CDR1 SGHVS and CDR2 FQNEAQ. As DNA, the CDR3 is TGTGCCAGCAACCCAAATAGCGGGGGAGGGAATGAGCAGTTCTTC. The encoded protein is CASNPNSGGGNEQFF.

V gene TRBV15 combines with J gene TRBJ2-5; 9 nucleotides line up with TRBD1. CDR1 is LNHNV and CDR2 is YYDKDF in the germline V gene (reference sequence). The CDR3 is 13 residues long. V gave up 7 bases and J gave up 4 bases; unmatched junction bases: 4. In DNA, the CDR3 is TGTGCCACCAACAGGGGGCGGTCAGAGACCCAGTACTTC. Translated, it gives CATNRGRSETQYF.

The V gene is TRBV20-1, the J gene TRBJ1-1, with a possible D match to TRBD1 (5 bases). Trimming cost V 5 bases and J 1 base, with 17 bases left between them. This CDR3 spans 15 amino acids. The V gene's germline CDR1 is DFQATT and CDR2 SNEGSKA (reference sequence). In DNA, the CDR3 is TGCAGTGCTGCGTTACCGGGACGGTGGAACACTGAAGCTTTCTTT. As protein: CSAALPGRWNTEAFF.

V is TRBV24-1 and J is TRBJ1-5, with no clear D. The CDR3 consists of 13 residues. Trimming stripped 0 bases from V and 7 bases from J, with 6 bases between. In germline, CDR1 is KGHDR, CDR2 SFDVKD. CDR3 DNA sequence: TGTGCCACCAGTGATTTGCCCGGCCAGCCCCAGCATTTT. It codes for CATSDLPGQPQHF.

This clonotype was observed a few times. The V and J genes are TRBV4-1 and TRBJ1-4; D unclear. Trimming left V 0 bases short and J 5 bases short, with 16 bases between. This CDR3 is 17 amino acids long. CDR1 and CDR2 (germline): MGHRA, YSYEKL. CDR3 region: CASSQETLSAGNEKLFF. CDR3 in DNA: TGCGCCAGCAGCCAAGAAACTCTGTCGGCGGGAAATGAAAAACTGTTTTTT.

This clonotype was observed at least ten times. The J gene is TRBJ2-1, the V gene TRBV5-1; D possibly corresponds to TRBD2 (6 bases). From germline, CDR1 is SGHRS and CDR2 YFSETQ. The CDR3 totals 15 residues. The V end was cut by 4 bases, the J end by 4 bases, with 15 bases between. In nucleotides, the CDR3 is TGCGCCAGCAGCGATTCGGGAGAACCGTACAATGAGCAGTTCTTC. Its translation is CASSDSGEPYNEQFF.

The CDR3 sequence: CASSSIGQGSDETQYF. DNA for the CDR3: TGTGCCAGCAGTTCTATAGGACAGGGATCTGACGAGACCCAGTACTTC. The chain recombines TRBV28 with TRBJ2-5, with TRBD1 matching 8 bases. CDR1 MDHEN and CDR2 SYDVKM come from the germline V gene. The V gene end was trimmed by 4 bases and the J gene end by 5 bases; junction bases not matched to a gene: 12. There are 16 residues in the CDR3.

This clonotype has only a few counts. V is TRBV11-2 and J is TRBJ2-3, with 10 bases that match TRBD2. V was clipped by 5 bases and J by 2 bases; unmatched bases: 7. CDR1 is SGHAT, CDR2 FQNNGV, per germline. The CDR3 sequence is 16 residues long. The CDR3 here is CASSHISGGYTDTQYF. The CDR3 DNA reads as TGTGCCAGCAGCCATATTAGCGGGGGGTACACAGATACGCAGTATTTT.

This clonotype was detected only a few times. J is TRBJ2-5 and V is TRBV7-9, with 9 nucleotides matching TRBD2. This CDR3 has 14 amino acids. CDR1 and CDR2 (germline): SEHNR, FQNEAQ (reference sequence). V gave up 5 bases and J gave up 5 bases; unmatched junction bases: 6. CDR3 loop: CASSMSSGVETQYF. DNA of the CDR3: TGTGCCAGCAGCATGTCTAGCGGGGTGGAGACCCAGTACTTC.

This chain links TRBV6-1 with TRBJ1-1; TRBD1 matches at 8 bases. Germline trimming cut 6 bases from V and 3 bases from J; bases unmatched to any gene: 6. There are 14 residues in the CDR3. Germline CDR1 MNHNS, CDR2 SASEGT. The CDR3 nucleotides are TGTGCCAGCAGCGAGACAGGGGCTTACACTGAAGCTTTCTTT. Translated: CASSETGAYTEAFF.

The chain carries TRBV20-1 and TRBJ1-2; weak D call: TRBD1 (5 bases). CDR1 is DFQATT, CDR2 SNEGSKA, per germline (reference sequence). V shed 6 bases and J shed 4 bases, with 15 bases lying between them. CDR3 length: 13 amino acids. CDR3 sequence (DNA): TGCAGTGCCCAAACGGGACGTCGCTATGGCTACACCTTC. This sequence encodes CSAQTGRRYGYTF.

The sample holds many counts of this clonotype. The gene calls are TRBV19 and TRBJ1-1, with D perhaps matching TRBD1 (6 bases). The CDR3 is 13 residues long. The V end lost 4 bases, the J end lost 4 bases, and 10 bases lay between the germline ends. Germline V gene data show CDR1 as LNHDA and CDR2 as SQIVND (reference sequence). This CDR3 is CASSTKGGTEAFF. CDR3 sequence (DNA): TGTGCCAGTAGTACCAAGGGGGGCACTGAAGCTTTCTTT.

This clonotype was counted between two and nine times. CDR3 amino acids: CASSYSQVPYNEQFF. For the CDR3, the DNA is TGTGCCAGCAGTTACTCCCAGGTTCCCTACAATGAGCAGTTCTTC. The gene calls are TRBV6-5 and TRBJ2-1; D is uncertain. The CDR3 loop spans 15 amino acids. Germline CDR1 is MNHEY and CDR2 is SVGAGI. The V and J ends lost 0 bases and 2 bases respectively, with 8 bases between them.

This clonotype came up a few times. The rearrangement uses TRBV3-1 and TRBJ2-7; TRBD2 agrees at 13 bases. Trimming took 4 bases from V and 7 from J; bases not matched to a gene: 10. Germline CDR1 and CDR2: LGHDT and YNNKEL (reference sequence). This CDR3 has 16 residues. DNA for the CDR3: TGTGCCAGCAGCCGAGGGACTAGCGGGGCTACCCGAGAGCAGTACTTC. It is translated as CASSRGTSGATREQYF.

J is TRBJ2-7 and V is TRBV6-5; TRBD2 agrees at 13 bases. The germline CDR1 and CDR2 sequences are MNHEY and SVGAGI. After removal of 0 bases from V and 3 bases from J, the junction contained 5 bases not matched to a gene. This CDR3 is 17 amino acids long. The CDR3, as DNA: TGTGCCAGCAGTTACTCGTGGACTAGCGGGAGTGTCTACGAGCAGTACTTC. Amino acids: CASSYSWTSGSVYEQYF.

The sample holds many counts of this clonotype. The rearrangement uses TRBV12-3 or TRBV12-4 and TRBJ2-1, with no clear D. CDR3 length equals 11 residues. V was clipped by 7 bases and J by 9 bases, with 10 bases between them. CDR3 coding DNA: TGTGCCAGCATTGCTCGCGGTGAGCAGTTCTTC. Protein sequence: CASIARGEQFF.

This clonotype has at least ten counts. The chain carries TRBV4-3 and TRBJ2-1; TRBD2 matches 7 bases. This CDR3 contains 16 residues. Germline V gives CDR1 LGHNA, CDR2 YSLEER. Trimming took 1 base from V and 0 from J; bases not matched to a gene: 3. The CDR3 spells CASSQVGGSSYNEQFF. The CDR3 DNA follows: TGCGCCAGCAGCCAAGTGGGGGGGAGCTCCTACAATGAGCAGTTCTTC.

Ten or more counts support this clonotype. The chain uses TRBV15 and TRBJ2-1, with 14 bases lining up with TRBD2. CDR1 and CDR2 (germline): LNHNV, YYDKDF (reference sequence). The ends lost 1 base at V and 7 bases at J; junction bases unmatched: 9. CDR3 length equals 18 residues. CDR3 amino acids: CATSRVRRGLAGENEQFF. The CDR3 nucleotides read TGTGCCACCAGCAGAGTTCGCCGGGGACTAGCGGGAGAAAATGAGCAGTTCTTC.

This clonotype was observed a few times. The CDR3 loop reads CATAGTGYNEQFF. The CDR3 coding sequence is TGTGCCACCGCCGGGACAGGGTACAATGAGCAGTTCTTC. The V and J genes are TRBV10-3 and TRBJ2-1; TRBD1 agrees at 9 bases. Trimming took 10 bases from V and 4 from J; bases not matched to a gene: 5. This CDR3 region has 13 residues. CDR1 is ENHRY and CDR2 is SYGVKD in the germline V gene.

This clonotype was seen repeatedly, ten times or more. CDR3 region: CASSQGSVAGNNEQFF. DNA for the CDR3: TGTGCCAGCAGCCAAGGCTCTGTAGCGGGCAACAATGAGCAGTTCTTC. This chain links TRBV3-1 with TRBJ2-1; TRBD2 matches at 7 bases. J gave up 5 bases and V 1 base, and 8 bases lay outside the gene matches. From germline, CDR1 is LGHDT and CDR2 YNNKEL (reference sequence). This CDR3 is built from 16 residues.

The chain joins TRBV12-3 or TRBV12-4 to TRBJ2-1, with 11 positions matching TRBD2. This CDR3 is 15 amino acids long. Unmatched junction bases numbered 4, after V lost 1 base and J lost 8 bases. CDR3 DNA: TGTGCCAGCAGTTTAGGGGGTAGCGGGGGGGATGAGCAGTTCTTC. The encoded protein is CASSLGGSGGDEQFF.

This clonotype appeared many times. The J gene is TRBJ2-2, the V gene TRBV5-1; D is undetermined. Trimming pared 5 bases from V and 0 bases from J, leaving 11 bases between. CDR1 and CDR2 (germline): SGHRS, YFSETQ. The CDR3 consists of 15 residues. CDR3 coding DNA: TGCGCCAGCAGGAGGATGGGCTCGAACACCGGGGAGCTGTTTTTT. Translating it yields CASRRMGSNTGELFF. The full variable domain, its missing parts supplied by reference TRBV5-1 and TRBJ2-2, is KAGVTQTPRYLIKTRGQQVTLSCSPISGHRSVSWYQQTPGQGLQFLFEYFSETQRNKGNFPGRFSGRQFSNSRSEMNVSTLELGDSALYLCASRRMGSNTGELFFGEGSRLTVL.

The CDR3 loop reads CSVHIFPYEQYF. The DNA of the CDR3 is TGCAGTGTGCATATTTTTCCCTACGAGCAGTACTTC. The genes are TRBV20-1 and TRBJ2-7; no clear D gene. The germline V gene has CDR1 DFQATT and CDR2 SNEGSKA (reference sequence). The CDR3 spans 12 residues. Between the trimmed V and J ends, which lost 7 bases and 2 bases, there was a span of 12 bases.

This clonotype was counted only a few times. The J gene is TRBJ2-1, the V gene TRBV29-1, with D perhaps being TRBD1 or TRBD2 (6 bases each). The ends were cut back, 4 bases at V and 6 bases at J, with 13 bases in the middle. The germline gives CDR1 SQVTM, CDR2 ANQGSEA. The CDR3 has 13 amino acids. The CDR3 is CSVVGGIGNEQFF. The DNA for the CDR3 is TGCAGCGTTGTAGGGGGGATAGGCAATGAGCAGTTCTTC.

This clonotype turned up a few times. The chain couples TRBV14 to TRBJ2-4; possible D gene TRBD2, 6 bases. Germline CDR1 reads SGHDN; CDR2 reads FVKESK. CDR3 length: 13 amino acids. Deletions cut 0 bases from V and 9 bases from J, with 9 bases between. The CDR3 loop reads CASSQDLGGIQYF. In DNA, the CDR3 is TGTGCCAGCAGCCAAGATCTGGGGGGCATTCAGTACTTC.

This clonotype was found many times. CDR3 nucleotide sequence: TGTGCCAGCAGCCCCGTCGAAAAGAAGAGGTCCTACGAGCAGTACTTC. Translating it yields CASSPVEKKRSYEQYF. The chain links TRBV11-2 to TRBJ2-7; no definite D call. This CDR3 region has 16 residues. The germline gives CDR1 SGHAT, CDR2 FQNNGV. The V and J ends lost 5 bases and 1 base respectively, with 18 bases between them.

This clonotype showed up just a few times. The rearrangement links TRBV20-1 to TRBJ2-7; possibly TRBD2 for D (6 bases). Deletions cut 5 bases from V and 2 bases from J, with 16 bases between. Germline V gene data show CDR1 as DFQATT and CDR2 as SNEGSKA (reference sequence). The CDR3 has 14 residues. The CDR3 loop reads CSAEERSGPYEQYF. CDR3 DNA sequence: TGCAGTGCTGAAGAAAGAAGCGGGCCCTACGAGCAGTACTTC.

This clonotype came up a few times. The V call is TRBV7-9, the J call TRBJ2-3; 8 nucleotides line up with TRBD2. V lost 5 bases and J lost 3; bases outside the gene matches: 4. The germline V gene has CDR1 SEHNR and CDR2 FQNEAQ (reference sequence). This CDR3 has 14 residues. CDR3 DNA: TGTGCCAGCAGCCGAGCGGGAGTTACAGATACGCAGTATTTT. Amino acids: CASSRAGVTDTQYF.

This clonotype was observed at least ten times. The chain combines TRBV4-2 with TRBJ2-3; D not certain. Trimming took 8 bases from V and 0 from J, leaving 3 bases between them. CDR1 and CDR2 (germline): LGHNA, YNFKEQ. The CDR3 covers 11 residues. CDR3 coding DNA: TGTGCCAGCGGAAGCACAGATACGCAGTATTTT. Its translation: CASGSTDTQYF.